This TCR beta chain was observed in a study of cytomegalovirus exposure and HLA in healthy donors. Germline CDR1 and CDR2: SGHNT and YENEEA. Trimming took 5 bases from V and 4 from J, leaving 17 bases between them. The CDR3 loop spans 15 amino acids. The PCR contained 60 Vbeta and 13 Jbeta primers. Assay used: immunoSEQ multiplex PCR; TCRdb lists only in-frame clones, some missing. The sample consists of about 190,000 clones, 70% to 80% of them appearing once. The sample consisted of PBMCs. This chain links TRBV11-3 with TRBJ2-5; the D gene is possibly TRBD2 (5 bases). The receptor was derived from a woman aged 25 to 39 in good health and CMV-seropositive. CDR3 bases: TGTGCCAGCAGCCGTACAGCGCTTCGGGGAGAGACCCAGTACTTC. Its protein is CASSRTALRGETQYF. Based on the CDR3 plus reference TRBV11-3 and TRBJ2-5, the full variable domain is EAGVVQSPRYKIIEKKQPVAFWCNPISGHNTLYWYLQNLGQGPELLIRYENEEAVDDSQLPKDRFSAERLKGVDSTLKIQPAELGDSAVYLCASSRTALRGETQYFGPGTRLLVL.